One and the same sample provided the 7 T cell receptor beta chains below, sequenced in a study of blood T cell repertoires in COVID-19. Using immunoSEQ multiplex PCR, the repertoire was profiled, and TCRdb retains in-frame clones only, with some absent. The profile covers about 250,000 clones, with 70% to 85% appearing a single time and 4% to 6% taken by the ten largest. Sequencing input: peripheral blood. The receptors shown here come from a woman older than 75 with active or convalescent COVID-19.

The chain employs TRBV19 and TRBJ1-1; D gene unclear. Germline-derived CDR1 and CDR2 are LNHDA and SQIVND (reference sequence). The CDR3 runs 14 residues. V lost 2 bases and J 2 bases, leaving 9 bases between the germline ends. CDR3 DNA: TGTGCCAGTAGTATACGTCTCCCCAACACTGAAGCTTTCTTT. Translated: CASSIRLPNTEAFF.

J is TRBJ1-6 and V is TRBV6-1; no clear D gene. This CDR3 comprises 13 residues. Germline V gene data show CDR1 as MNHNS and CDR2 as SASEGT. V was pared by 3 bases and J by 15 bases, with 15 bases between. CDR3 sequence: CASSDLAGGHLHF. CDR3 coding DNA: TGTGCCAGCAGTGACCTAGCGGGAGGGCACCTCCACTTT.

CDR3 protein: CASSTVHRGTIYGYTF. In nucleotides, the CDR3 is TGTGCCAGCAGTACCGTTCACAGGGGAACAATCTATGGCTACACCTTC. This chain uses TRBV28 with TRBJ1-2; 7 bases fit TRBD1. Germline CDR1 and CDR2: MDHEN and SYDVKM. The CDR3 spans 16 residues. The J segment lost 4 bases and the V segment lost 5 bases, leaving 13 bases of the junction unmatched.

The CDR3 DNA is TGCAGCGTTACGGGGACAGCCACAAGCACAGATACGCAGTATTTT. It specifies CSVTGTATSTDTQYF. The chain links TRBV29-1 to TRBJ2-3; 7 bases align to TRBD1. The J segment lost 0 bases and the V segment lost 5 bases, leaving 8 bases of the junction unmatched. CDR1 is SQVTM and CDR2 is ANQGSEA in the germline V gene. The CDR3 totals 15 residues.

The V call is TRBV18, the J call TRBJ1-1, with D possibly TRBD1 on 5 matching bases. From germline, CDR1 is KGHSH and CDR2 LQKENI. Trimming shortened V by 1 base and J by 4 bases, and 10 bases separated the two germline ends. The CDR3 totals 14 residues. In DNA, the CDR3 is TGTGCCAGCTCACCACAGGGGATCGGCACTGAAGCTTTCTTT. Its protein product is CASSPQGIGTEAFF. The entire variable domain, with the rest obtained from reference TRBV18 and TRBJ1-1, is as follows: NAGVMQNPRHLVRRRGQEARLRCSPMKGHSHVYWYRQLPEEGLKFMVYLQKENIIDESGMPKERFSAEFPKEGPSILRIQQVVRGDSAAYFCASSPQGIGTEAFFGQGTRLTVV.

The genes are TRBV6-5 and TRBJ1-3; TRBD1 is a possible D gene (5 bases). The germline V gene encodes CDR1 MNHEY and CDR2 SVGAGI. This CDR3 has 14 amino acids. Trimming removed 7 bases at V and 1 base at J, with 11 bases between. The CDR3 bases are TGTGCCAGCACCCCTGGGGGGTCTGGAAACACCATATATTTT. Translated, it gives CASTPGGSGNTIYF.

In its sample, this clone was seen once. This sequence joins TRBV5-1 and TRBJ2-1; 14 bases agree with TRBD2. CDR1 is SGHRS and CDR2 is YFSETQ in the germline V gene. V was pared by 7 bases and J by 0 bases, with 27 bases of the junction left unmatched. The length of the CDR3 is 24 residues. The CDR3 loop is CASLTSSGTGGTSGRPSSYNEQFF. The CDR3 DNA is TGCGCCAGCCTTACTAGTTCCGGGACAGGAGGGACTAGCGGGAGACCAAGCTCCTACAATGAGCAGTTCTTC.